The next 12 T cell receptor beta chains were all read from a single sample in a study of regulatory T cells in long-lasting Graves disease. Time point denoted: newly diagnosed GD, antithyroid drugs for less than 3 months. After RNA was extracted from PBMCs, the TCR library was made from it. In building TCR beta libraries, iRepertoire HTBI primers were used together with Arm-PCR of CDR3 regions. TCRdb called the multiplex PCR reads again in MiXCR, with one record for every CDR3 protein. Of about 200,000 distinct CDR3 sequences listed, about a sixth are singletons. Material: peripheral blood mononuclear cells (PBMCs), obtained at new diagnosis, from a patient treated with antithyroid drugs. The receptor set was obtained from a female donor with Graves disease.

There are a few counts of this clonotype. The chain carries TRBV9 and TRBJ2-1; D possibly corresponds to TRBD2 (6 bases). The germline CDR1 and CDR2 sequences are SGDLS and YYNGEE. Trimming took 2 bases from V and 8 from J, leaving 20 bases between them. CDR3 length: 16 residues. The CDR3 loop reads CASSVGGAGPVYEQFF. CDR3 coding DNA: TGTGCCAGCAGCGTGGGGGGAGCCGGGCCCGTCTATGAGCAGTTCTTC.

This clonotype was counted many times. This chain uses TRBV29-1 with TRBJ1-2; D is ambiguous. The CDR3 has 12 residues. Germline assignment: CDR1 SQVTM and CDR2 ANQGSEA. V was cut by 0 bases and J by 5 bases, with 7 bases left in between. CDR3 sequence: CSVEDPQYGYTF. CDR3 sequence (DNA): TGCAGCGTTGAAGATCCCCAATATGGCTACACCTTC.

This clonotype occurred many times. The chain employs TRBV4-3 and TRBJ2-7; 7 bases match TRBD2. Germline CDR1 LGHNA, CDR2 YSLEER. The CDR3 loop spans 14 amino acids. V shed 0 bases, J shed 3 bases, and the junction held 2 bases outside the gene matches. For the CDR3, the DNA is TGCGCCAGCAGCCAAGATACGGGGGGCTACGAGCAGTACTTC. Translation: CASSQDTGGYEQYF.

This clonotype came up many times. The chain joins TRBV13 to TRBJ2-7, with D possibly being TRBD2 (5 bases). CDR3 length: 16 amino acids. V lost 3 bases, J lost 3 bases, and 18 bases lay in between. Per germline, CDR1 PRHDT and CDR2 FYEKMQ (reference sequence). This CDR3 is CASSLTLGLGDYEQYF. The CDR3 region has the DNA TGTGCCAGCAGCTTGACTTTGGGGTTGGGAGACTACGAGCAGTACTTC.

This clonotype showed up many times. This rearrangement joins TRBV18 to TRBJ2-5; TRBD2 is a possible D gene (5 bases). The length of the CDR3 is 16 residues. Germline lookup yields CDR1 KGHSH and CDR2 LQKENI. Trimming pared 0 bases from V and 5 bases from J, leaving 16 bases between. This chain's CDR3 is CASSPPSTIRRETQYF. The CDR3 DNA is TGTGCCAGCTCACCACCTTCGACTATCCGAAGGGAGACCCAGTACTTC.

There are many counts of this clonotype. The J gene is TRBJ2-7, the V gene TRBV7-9; the match to TRBD2 covers 10 bases. J was trimmed by 4 bases and V by 3 bases; bases with no gene match: 6. CDR3 length: 15 amino acids. Germline CDR1 is SEHNR and CDR2 is FQNEAQ (reference sequence). CDR3 nucleotides: TGTGCCAGCAGCTTCCCAGCGGGAGGGCTATACGAGCAGTACTTC. Protein: CASSFPAGGLYEQYF.

This clonotype was counted many times. The J gene is TRBJ2-5, the V gene TRBV24-1; D not certain. This CDR3 has 13 residues. With 4 bases removed from V and 3 bases from J, the gap between germline ends came to 8 bases. Germline V gene sequence: CDR1 KGHDR, CDR2 SFDVKD. The CDR3 DNA reads as TGTGCCACCAGTGACGGACCCGAAGAGACCCAGTACTTC. Translated, it gives CATSDGPEETQYF.

This clonotype was detected ten times or more. The rearrangement uses TRBV27 and TRBJ1-5, with D hard to call. The ends were cut back, 4 bases at V and 3 bases at J, with 10 bases in the middle. The CDR3 sequence is 14 residues long. Germline CDR1 reads MNHEY; CDR2 reads SMNVEV (reference sequence). The DNA of the CDR3 is TGTGCCAGCAGTTCTTTAGGGAACAATCAGCCCCAGCATTTT. Protein product: CASSSLGNNQPQHF.

A remark on this clonotype: Since a far larger clone is one base different, this is likely a read error. The V and J genes are TRBV27 and TRBJ2-5; the D gene is possibly TRBD2 (6 bases). Germline V lookup: CDR1 MNHEY, CDR2 SMNVEV (reference sequence). The CDR3 is 15 amino acids. Trimming took 5 bases from V and 0 from J, leaving 13 bases between them. The CDR3 reads CASSGSGGYQETQYF. The DNA of the CDR3 is TGTGCCAGCAGTGGTAGCGGAGGGTACCAAGAGACCCAGTACTTC.

This clonotype showed up many times. The chain has TRBV11-2 and TRBJ2-1, with D possibly being TRBD1 or TRBD2 (7 bases each). There are 12 residues in the CDR3. Per the germline V gene, CDR1 is SGHAT and CDR2 is FQNNGV. With 5 bases removed from V and 8 bases from J, the gap between germline ends came to 10 bases. The CDR3 region is CASSPGGDEQFF. The CDR3 nucleotides read TGTGCCAGCAGCCCAGGGGGGGATGAGCAGTTCTTC.

This clonotype has ten or more counts. The rearrangement joins TRBV5-1 to TRBJ2-5, with TRBD2 matching 8 bases. V shed 0 bases and J 2 bases; nucleotides not matched to a gene: 3. The CDR3 is 15 residues long. CDR1 and CDR2 (germline): SGHRS, YFSETQ. CDR3 nucleotides: TGCGCCAGCAGCTTGGTAGCGGGGACACAAGAGACCCAGTACTTC. Protein: CASSLVAGTQETQYF. The full variable domain, completed using reference TRBV5-1 and TRBJ2-5, is KAGVTQTPRYLIKTRGQQVTLSCSPISGHRSVSWYQQTPGQGLQFLFEYFSETQRNKGNFPGRFSGRQFSNSRSEMNVSTLELGDSALYLCASSLVAGTQETQYFGPGTRLLVL.

This clonotype was counted many times. The rearrangement uses TRBV4-2 and TRBJ1-1; D remains unclear. Trimming pared 0 bases from V and 5 bases from J, leaving 7 bases between. The V gene's germline CDR1 is LGHNA and CDR2 YNFKEQ. CDR3 length equals 13 residues. In DNA form, the CDR3 reads TGTGCCAGCAGCCAAGATCGCTGGACTGAAGCTTTCTTT. As protein: CASSQDRWTEAFF.